Below are 7 T cell receptor beta chains sequenced from a single sample in a study of T cell responses to AZD1222 COVID-19 vaccine. Clones were sequenced by immunoSEQ multiplex PCR, and TCRdb holds only the in-frame ones, with some missing. The table lists 150,000 to 200,000 clones, nearly 95% of them singletons. The specimen was peripheral blood, collected on day 0 of AZD1222 vaccination. These receptors were taken from an adult in good health.

The V call is TRBV30, the J call TRBJ1-2; D ambiguous. V was clipped by 0 bases and J by 4 bases, with 3 bases between them. Germline loops: CDR1 GTSNPN, CDR2 SVGIG (reference sequence). The CDR3 covers 11 residues. CDR3 bases: TGTGCCTGGAGTGTCGCCTATGGCTACACCTTC. This translates into CAWSVAYGYTF.

The chain recombines TRBV25-1 with TRBJ2-1, with TRBD2 matching over 10 bases. The CDR3 spans 18 residues. J was trimmed by 6 bases and V by 6 bases; bases with no gene match: 17. Germline CDR1 is MGHDK and CDR2 is SYGVNS. The CDR3 spells CASRKGASGGSYSNEQFF. The CDR3 DNA follows: TGTGCCAGCAGAAAAGGGGCTAGCGGGGGCAGCTACTCCAATGAGCAGTTCTTC.

This chain connects TRBV10-3 to TRBJ1-6, with D possibly matching TRBD1 (5 bases). V lost 4 bases and J 5 bases, leaving 9 bases between the germline ends. Germline V gives CDR1 ENHRY, CDR2 SYGVKD. This CDR3 region has 14 residues. In nucleotides, the CDR3 is TGTGCCATCAGTGCGGGGCCCAATAATTCACCCCTCCACTTT. Translating it yields CAISAGPNNSPLHF.

Here the CDR3 reads CASSDRGLSNQPQHF. CDR3 DNA: TGTGCCAGCAGCGACAGGGGATTGAGCAATCAGCCCCAGCATTTT. The chain recombines TRBV2 with TRBJ1-5; TRBD1 aligns across 8 bases. The germline gives CDR1 SNHLY, CDR2 FYNNEI. CDR3 length: 15 amino acids. The J segment lost 1 base and the V segment lost 6 bases, leaving 5 bases of the junction unmatched.

This clone was observed a few times. This chain joins TRBV9 and TRBJ2-7, with D perhaps matching TRBD2 (5 bases). Trimming left V 1 base short and J 2 bases short, with 10 bases between. The CDR3 length is 14 residues. Germline V lookup: CDR1 SGDLS, CDR2 YYNGEE. CDR3 DNA sequence: TGTGCCAGCAGCGTAACCCCGGGAACCTACGAGCAGTACTTC. Its translation is CASSVTPGTYEQYF.

This chain joins TRBV6-5 and TRBJ2-7; 11 bases are a match to TRBD1. This CDR3 is 15 amino acids long. The ends lost 8 bases at V and 3 bases at J; junction bases unmatched: 9. Germline lookup yields CDR1 MNHEY and CDR2 SVGAGI. The CDR3: CASLPSGTGGYEQYF. CDR3 DNA: TGTGCCAGCCTCCCCTCCGGGACAGGGGGCTACGAGCAGTACTTC.

V is TRBV11-2 and J is TRBJ2-3; weak D call: TRBD2 (6 bases). Germline CDR1 is SGHAT and CDR2 is FQNNGV. The length of the CDR3 is 17 residues. Trimming stripped 6 bases from V and 3 bases from J, with 22 bases between. The CDR3 DNA sequence: TGTGCCAGCAGTCCTTTTGGGGGGAGAAAGGAAACAGATACGCAGTATTTT. Its translation is CASSPFGGRKETDTQYF.